The clone carrying this T cell receptor beta chain was observed at least ten times. No antigen is known for it. What was amplified from RNA transcripts were TCR beta CDR3 regions. When the TCR CDR3 underwent first-round RT-PCR, the HTBI primer set was used. TCRdb re-derived calls from the multiplex PCR reads in MiXCR, one entry per CDR3 protein. The data show around 580,000 distinct CDR3 sequences, about half seen once. The authors deemed Graves' hyperthyroidism stable absent ophthalmopathy progression within 18 months. This sample is part of a study of T cells in Graves' hyperthyroidism and ophthalmopathy. Study results and limitations: Expanded thyroid clonotypes (above 0.001) were mostly also found in blood.

This CDR3 contains 17 residues. With 8 bases removed from V and 5 bases from J, the gap between germline ends came to 24 bases. Germline CDR1 LNHNV, CDR2 YYDKDF (reference sequence). The source is a woman aged 18-29 years with Graves' hyperthyroidism. The sequenced sample consisted of peripheral blood or thyroid tissue (not recorded which). The chain has TRBV15 and TRBJ1-4, with a weak D call TRBD1 (5 bases). CDR3 DNA sequence: TGTGCCACCGCTCCCTCAAAGGGGAACACACGGAATGAAAAACTGTTTTTT. Its translation: CATAPSKGNTRNEKLFF.